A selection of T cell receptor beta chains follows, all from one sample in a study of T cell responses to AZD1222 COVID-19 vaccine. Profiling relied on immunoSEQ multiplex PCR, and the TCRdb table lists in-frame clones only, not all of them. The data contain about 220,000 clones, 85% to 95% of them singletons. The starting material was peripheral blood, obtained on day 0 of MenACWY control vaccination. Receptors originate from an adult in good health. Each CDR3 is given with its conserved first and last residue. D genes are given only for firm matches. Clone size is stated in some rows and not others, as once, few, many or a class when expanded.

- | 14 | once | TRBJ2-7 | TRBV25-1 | TGTGCCAGCAGTGACACCTCCCAGTCCTACGAGCAGTACTTC | CASSDTSQSYEQYF
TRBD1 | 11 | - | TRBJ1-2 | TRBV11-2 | TGTGCCAGCAGCCCAGGGGGAGGCTACACCTTC | CASSPGGGYTF
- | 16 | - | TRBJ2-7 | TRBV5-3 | TGTGCCAGAAGCTTGGAACTAGCTCGGGCAAAGGACGAGCAGTACTTC | CARSLELARAKDEQYF
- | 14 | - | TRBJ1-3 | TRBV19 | TGTGCCAGTAGTATCCGGGAGGGGACGAACACCATATATTTT | CASSIREGTNTIYF
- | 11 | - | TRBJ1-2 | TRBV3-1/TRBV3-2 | TGTGCCAGCAGCCAATCCCGGGGCTACACCTTC | CASSQSRGYTF
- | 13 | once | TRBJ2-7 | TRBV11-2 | TGTGCCAGCAGCCCAGGACTGACCGGCGAGCAGTACTTC | CASSPGLTGEQYF
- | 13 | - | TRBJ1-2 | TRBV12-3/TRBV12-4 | TGTGCCAGCAGTTTATTCGGAAAATATGGCTACACCTTC | CASSLFGKYGYTF
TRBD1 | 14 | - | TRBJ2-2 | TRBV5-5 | TGTGCCAGCAGCTGGGACAGGGGAGGTAGGGAGCTGTTTTTT | CASSWDRGGRELFF
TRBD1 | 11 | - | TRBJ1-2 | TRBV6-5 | TGTGCCAGCAGTCAGGGACAGTCCTACACCTTC | CASSQGQSYTF
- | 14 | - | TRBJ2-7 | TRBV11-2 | TGTGCCAGCAGCTTAGGGGGCAGCTCCTACGAGCAGTACTTC | CASSLGGSSYEQYF
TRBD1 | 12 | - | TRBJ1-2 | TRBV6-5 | TGTGCCAGCAGGGGGACAGACTATGGCTACACCTTC | CASRGTDYGYTF
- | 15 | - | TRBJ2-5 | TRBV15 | TGTGCCACCAGCACGGGACATCCGGGGAGAGAGACCCAGTACTTC | CATSTGHPGRETQYF
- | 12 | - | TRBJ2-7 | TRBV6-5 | TGTGCCAGCAGTACAGGCGGGTACGAGCAGTACTTC | CASSTGGYEQYF
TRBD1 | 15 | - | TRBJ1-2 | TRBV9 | TGTGCCAGCACCCTAGACAGGGGTGTCGCCTATGGCTACACCTTC | CASTLDRGVAYGYTF
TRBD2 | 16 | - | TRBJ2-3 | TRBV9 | TGTGCCAGCAGCGCCCTGGGCGGGGGGAGCACAGATACGCAGTATTTT | CASSALGGGSTDTQYF
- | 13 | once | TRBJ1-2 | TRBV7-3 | TGTGCCAGCAGCCCGACCCCACTGGGCGGCTACACCTTC | CASSPTPLGGYTF
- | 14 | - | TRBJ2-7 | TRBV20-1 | TGCAGTGCTAGTGAGGGACTCCCCGTCTACGAGCAGTACTTC | CSASEGLPVYEQYF
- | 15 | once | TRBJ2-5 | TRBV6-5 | TGTGCCAGCAGTTCGACCAGGGATTCCCAAGAGACCCAGTACTTC | CASSSTRDSQETQYF
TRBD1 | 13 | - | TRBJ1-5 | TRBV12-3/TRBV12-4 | TGTGCCAGCAGCAGGGGACAGAATCAGCCCCAGCATTTT | CASSRGQNQPQHF
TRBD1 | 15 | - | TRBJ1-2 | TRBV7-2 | TGTGCCAGCAGCCCCTTTTTGACAGGGGATGGAGGCTACACCTTC | CASSPFLTGDGGYTF
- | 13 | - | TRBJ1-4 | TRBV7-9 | TGTGCCAGCAGCTTACAGGCCCCTAAGGAACTGTTTTTT | CASSLQAPKELFF
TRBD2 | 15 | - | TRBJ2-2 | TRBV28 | TGTGCCAGCACCAGCGGGGGCAGGAACACCGGGGAGCTGTTTTTT | CASTSGGRNTGELFF
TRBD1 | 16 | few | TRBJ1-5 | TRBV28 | TGTGCCAGCAGTTTGTTCCGGACAGGGGTCAATCAGCCCCAGCATTTT | CASSLFRTGVNQPQHF
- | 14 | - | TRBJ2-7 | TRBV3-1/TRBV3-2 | TGTGCCAGCAGCCCACGCCAGGGACGGGGCGAGCAGTACTTC | CASSPRQGRGEQYF
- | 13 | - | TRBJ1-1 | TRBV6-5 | TGTGCCAGCAGGCTGATGCGGCCTACTGAAGCTTTCTTT | CASRLMRPTEAFF
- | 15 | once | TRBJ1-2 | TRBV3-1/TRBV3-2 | TGTGCCAGCAGCCAAGGGAGCGGGACGCCCTTCGGCTACACCTTC | CASSQGSGTPFGYTF
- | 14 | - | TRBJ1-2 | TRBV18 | TGTGCCAGCTCACCACAGTCCTCCTCCTATGGCTACACCTTC | CASSPQSSSYGYTF
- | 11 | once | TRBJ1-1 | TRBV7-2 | TGTGCCAGCAGCTTTTTAATTGAAGCTTTCTTT | CASSFLIEAFF
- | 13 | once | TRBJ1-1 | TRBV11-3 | TGTGCCAGCAGCGCGGGCCCGTCCGCTGAAGCTTTCTTT | CASSAGPSAEAFF
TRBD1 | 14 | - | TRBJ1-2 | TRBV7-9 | TGTGCCAGCAGCCCGGGGACAGGCTATTATGGCTACACCTTC | CASSPGTGYYGYTF
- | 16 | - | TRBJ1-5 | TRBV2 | TGTGCCAGCAGGGGAAGGCAGAGCACTAGCAATCAGCCCCAGCATTTT | CASRGRQSTSNQPQHF
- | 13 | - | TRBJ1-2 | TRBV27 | TGTGCCAGCTGGACGGGGGGGGCCTATGGCTACACCTTC | CASWTGGAYGYTF
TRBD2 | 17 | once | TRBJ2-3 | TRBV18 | TGTGCCAGCTCACCACCGACTAGCGGGGCCCTCACAGATACGCAGTATTTT | CASSPPTSGALTDTQYF
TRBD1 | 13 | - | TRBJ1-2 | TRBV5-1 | TGCGCCAGCAGCCGGACAGGGTACGATGGCTACACCTTC | CASSRTGYDGYTF
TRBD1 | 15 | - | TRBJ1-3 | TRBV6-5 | TGTGCCAGCAGAGTAGACAGGGGTAAAGGAAACACCATATATTTT | CASRVDRGKGNTIYF
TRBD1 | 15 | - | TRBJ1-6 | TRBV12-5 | TGTGCTAGTGGTTTGACGACAGGGATGAATTCACCCCTCCACTTT | CASGLTTGMNSPLHF
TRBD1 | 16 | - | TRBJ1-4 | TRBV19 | TGTGCCAGTAACCGTGGACAGGGGCCAACTAATGAAAAACTGTTTTTT | CASNRGQGPTNEKLFF
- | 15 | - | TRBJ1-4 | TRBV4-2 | TGTGCCAGCAGCCAAGGGATTCAGGGAGGTGAAAAACTGTTTTTT | CASSQGIQGGEKLFF
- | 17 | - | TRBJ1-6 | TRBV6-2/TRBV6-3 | TGTGCCAGCAGCTATGCCCTTCCGGGACGTAATAATTCACCCCTCCACTTT | CASSYALPGRNNSPLHF
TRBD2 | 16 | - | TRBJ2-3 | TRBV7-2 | TGTGCCAGCAGCTTAATGGGGCGGGGGAGCACAGATACGCAGTATTTT | CASSLMGRGSTDTQYF
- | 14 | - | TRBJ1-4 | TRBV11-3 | TGTGCCAGCAGCTTGGTCCAGGGCTCGAAAAAACTGTTTTTT | CASSLVQGSKKLFF